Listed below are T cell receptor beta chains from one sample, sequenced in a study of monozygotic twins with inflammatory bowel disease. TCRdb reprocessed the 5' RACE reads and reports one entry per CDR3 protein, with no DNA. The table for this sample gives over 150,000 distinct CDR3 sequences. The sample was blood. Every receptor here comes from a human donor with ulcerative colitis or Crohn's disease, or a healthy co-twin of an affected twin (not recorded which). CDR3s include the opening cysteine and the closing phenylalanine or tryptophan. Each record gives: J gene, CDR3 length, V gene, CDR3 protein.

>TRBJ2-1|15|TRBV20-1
CSARPPGGPYNEQFF
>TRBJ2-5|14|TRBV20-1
CSAPRAAEGETQYF
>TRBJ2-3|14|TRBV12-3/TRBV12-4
CASRRTGDTDTQYF
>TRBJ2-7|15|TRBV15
CATSRDERQGYEQYF
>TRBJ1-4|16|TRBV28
CASSLGGRRDNEKLFF
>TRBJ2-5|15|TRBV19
CASSIGAGGEETQYF
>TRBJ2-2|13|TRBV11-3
CASRGQGTGELFF
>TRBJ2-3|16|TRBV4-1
CASSQDGVALTDTQYF
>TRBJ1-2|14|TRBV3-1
CASSQDPGYYGYTF
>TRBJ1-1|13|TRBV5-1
CASSLEDRPWAFF
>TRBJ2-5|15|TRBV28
CASTPGHGGQETQYF
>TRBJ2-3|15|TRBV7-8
CASSPGTSGTDTQYF
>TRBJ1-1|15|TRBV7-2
CASSLDRVMNTEAFF
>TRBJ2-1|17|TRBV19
CASSIGTSGFFYNEQFF
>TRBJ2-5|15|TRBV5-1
CASSETLASQETQYF
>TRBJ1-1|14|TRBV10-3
CAISGGTGRTEAFF
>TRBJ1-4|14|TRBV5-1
CASTGGQGDEKLFF
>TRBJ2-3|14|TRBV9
CASSSSPQRDTQYF
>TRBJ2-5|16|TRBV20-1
CSARDLIPGLQETQYF
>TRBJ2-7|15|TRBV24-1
CATSDSSGTGEKQYF
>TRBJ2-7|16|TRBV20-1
CSARDLTGQGRGEQYF
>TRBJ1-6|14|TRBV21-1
CARTLGGPESPLHF
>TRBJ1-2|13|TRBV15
CATSRENSYGYTF
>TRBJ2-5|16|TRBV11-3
CASSFRTSGSGETQYF
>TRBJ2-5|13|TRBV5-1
CASSLSTQETQYF
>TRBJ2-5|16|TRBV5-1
CASSHPSGGRQETQYF
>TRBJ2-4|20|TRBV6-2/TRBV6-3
CARSPPNLCAGLSSKNIQYF
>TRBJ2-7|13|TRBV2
CASSLEFSYEQYF
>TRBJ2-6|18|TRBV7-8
CASSFPADGSSGANVLTF
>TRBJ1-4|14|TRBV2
CASSVGKTNEKLFF
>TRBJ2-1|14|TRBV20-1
CSAIVAGGGNEQFF
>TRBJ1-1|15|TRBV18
CASSPPSVRDTEAFF